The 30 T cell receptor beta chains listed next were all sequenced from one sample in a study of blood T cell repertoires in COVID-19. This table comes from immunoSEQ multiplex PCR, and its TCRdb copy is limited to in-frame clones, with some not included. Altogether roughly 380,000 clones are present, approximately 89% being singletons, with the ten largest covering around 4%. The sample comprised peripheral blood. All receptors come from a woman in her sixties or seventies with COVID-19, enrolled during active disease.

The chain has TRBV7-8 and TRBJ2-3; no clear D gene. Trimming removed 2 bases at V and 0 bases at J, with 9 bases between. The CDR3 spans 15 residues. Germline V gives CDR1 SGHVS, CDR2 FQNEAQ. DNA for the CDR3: TGTGCCAGCAGCTTAACGACTGTTAGCACAGATACGCAGTATTTT. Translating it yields CASSLTTVSTDTQYF.

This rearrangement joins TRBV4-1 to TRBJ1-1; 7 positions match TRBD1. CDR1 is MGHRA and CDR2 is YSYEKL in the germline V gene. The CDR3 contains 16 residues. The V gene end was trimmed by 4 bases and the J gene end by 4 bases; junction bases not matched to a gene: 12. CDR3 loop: CASSPYRGSSRTEAFF. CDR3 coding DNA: TGCGCCAGCAGCCCCTACAGGGGATCATCTCGCACTGAAGCTTTCTTT.

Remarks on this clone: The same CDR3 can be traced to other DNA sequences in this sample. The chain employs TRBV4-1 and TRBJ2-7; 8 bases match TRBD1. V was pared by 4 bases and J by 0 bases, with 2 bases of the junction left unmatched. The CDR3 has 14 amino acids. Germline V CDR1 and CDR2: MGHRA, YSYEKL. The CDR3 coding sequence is TGCGCCAGCAGCCCCGGGACAGGCTCCTACGAGCAGTACTTC. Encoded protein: CASSPGTGSYEQYF.

The CDR3 DNA reads as TGTGCCAGCAGCTTAGACCGGGGGGAGCCCCAGCATTTT. This gives the protein CASSLDRGEPQHF. The chain recombines TRBV7-2 with TRBJ1-5; D is possibly TRBD1 (5 bases). The V end was cut by 1 base, the J end by 8 bases, with 9 bases between. The CDR3 has 13 amino acids. Germline V gene lookup returns CDR1 SGHTA and CDR2 FQGNSA.

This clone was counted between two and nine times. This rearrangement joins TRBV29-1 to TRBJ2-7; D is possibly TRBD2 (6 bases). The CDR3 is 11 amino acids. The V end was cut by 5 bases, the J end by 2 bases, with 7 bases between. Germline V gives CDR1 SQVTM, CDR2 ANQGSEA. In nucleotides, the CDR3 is TGCAGCGTTAGGACTACCTACGAGCAGTACTTC. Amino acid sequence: CSVRTTYEQYF.

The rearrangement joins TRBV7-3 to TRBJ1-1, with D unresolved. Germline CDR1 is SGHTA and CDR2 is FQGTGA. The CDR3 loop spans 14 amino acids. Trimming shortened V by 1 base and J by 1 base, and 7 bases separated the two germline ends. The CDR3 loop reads CASSLSGPNTEAFF. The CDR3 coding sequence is TGTGCCAGCAGCTTAAGTGGGCCGAACACTGAAGCTTTCTTT.

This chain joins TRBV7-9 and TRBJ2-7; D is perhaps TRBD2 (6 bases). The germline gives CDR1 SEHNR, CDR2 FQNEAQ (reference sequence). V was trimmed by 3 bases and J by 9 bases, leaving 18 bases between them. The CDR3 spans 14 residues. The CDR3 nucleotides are TGTGCCAGCAGCTTTACCGGGACTGGGCAATCGCAGTACTTC. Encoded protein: CASSFTGTGQSQYF.

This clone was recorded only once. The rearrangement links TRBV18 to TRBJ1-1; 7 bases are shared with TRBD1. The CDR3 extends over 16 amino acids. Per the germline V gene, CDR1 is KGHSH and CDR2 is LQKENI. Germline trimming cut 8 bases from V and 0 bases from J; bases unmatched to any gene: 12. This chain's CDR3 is CASRPPEQGMNTEAFF. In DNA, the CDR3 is TGTGCCAGCAGACCACCGGAACAGGGGATGAACACTGAAGCTTTCTTT.

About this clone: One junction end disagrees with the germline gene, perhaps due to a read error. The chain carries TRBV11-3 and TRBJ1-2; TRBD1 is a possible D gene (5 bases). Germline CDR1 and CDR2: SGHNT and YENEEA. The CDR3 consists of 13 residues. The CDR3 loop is CASSLGRQGLPSF. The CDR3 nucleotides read TGTGCCAGCAGCTTAGGCCGCCAGGGCTTACCCTCCTTC.

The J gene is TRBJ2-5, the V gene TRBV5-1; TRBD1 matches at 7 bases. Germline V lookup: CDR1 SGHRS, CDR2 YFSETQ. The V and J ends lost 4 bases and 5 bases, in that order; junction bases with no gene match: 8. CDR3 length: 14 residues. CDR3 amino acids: CASSAGQVGETQYF. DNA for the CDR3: TGCGCCAGCAGCGCCGGACAGGTCGGGGAGACCCAGTACTTC.

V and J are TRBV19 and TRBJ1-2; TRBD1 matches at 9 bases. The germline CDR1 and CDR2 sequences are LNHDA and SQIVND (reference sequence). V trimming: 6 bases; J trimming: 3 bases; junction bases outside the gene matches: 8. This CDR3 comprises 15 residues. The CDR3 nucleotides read TGTGCCAGTAGGGGGCCGGGACAGGGAGACTATGGCTACACCTTC. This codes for CASRGPGQGDYGYTF. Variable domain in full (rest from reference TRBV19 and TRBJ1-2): DGGITQSPKYLFRKEGQNVTLSCEQNLNHDAMYWYRQDPGQGLRLIYYSQIVNDFQKGDIAEGYSVSREKKESFPLTVTSAQKNPTAFYLCASRGPGQGDYGYTFGSGTRLTVV.

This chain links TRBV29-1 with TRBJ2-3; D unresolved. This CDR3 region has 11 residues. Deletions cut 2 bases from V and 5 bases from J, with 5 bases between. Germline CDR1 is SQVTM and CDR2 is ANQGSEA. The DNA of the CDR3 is TGCAGCGTTGAATTGAGAGATACGCAGTATTTT. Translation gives CSVELRDTQYF.

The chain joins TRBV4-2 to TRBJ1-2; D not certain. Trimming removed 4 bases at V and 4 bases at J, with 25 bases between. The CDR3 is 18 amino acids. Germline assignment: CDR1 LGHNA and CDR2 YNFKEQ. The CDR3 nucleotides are TGTGCCAGCAGCCGAGGCGAGAGTATCTCGAGTCGTAGCTATGGCTACACCTTC. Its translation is CASSRGESISSRSYGYTF.

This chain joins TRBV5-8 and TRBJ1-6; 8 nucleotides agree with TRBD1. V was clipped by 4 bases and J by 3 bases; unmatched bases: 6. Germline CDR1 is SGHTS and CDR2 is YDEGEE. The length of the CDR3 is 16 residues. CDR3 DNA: TGTGCCAGCAGCCGAACGACAGGGGACTATAATTCACCCCTCCACTTT. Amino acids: CASSRTTGDYNSPLHF.

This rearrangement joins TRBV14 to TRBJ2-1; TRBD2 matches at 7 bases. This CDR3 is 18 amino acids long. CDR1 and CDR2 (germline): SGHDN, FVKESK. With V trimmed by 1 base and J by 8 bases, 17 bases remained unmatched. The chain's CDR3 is CASSQVLGGVTSRHEQFF. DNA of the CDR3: TGTGCCAGCAGCCAAGTCCTGGGGGGGGTGACTAGCCGCCATGAGCAGTTCTTC.

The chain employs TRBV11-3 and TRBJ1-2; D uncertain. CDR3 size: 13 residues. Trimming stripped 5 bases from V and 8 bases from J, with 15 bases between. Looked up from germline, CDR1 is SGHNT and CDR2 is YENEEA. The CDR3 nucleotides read TGTGCCAGCAGCCAACCGAGTCAGGCGGGCTACACCTTC. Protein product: CASSQPSQAGYTF.

CDR3 nucleotides: TGTGCCAGCGCCTTAAGACAGGGGGTTTCCTACGAGCAGTACTTC. This sequence encodes CASALRQGVSYEQYF. The chain employs TRBV28 and TRBJ2-7; 9 bases are a match to TRBD1. The junction had 9 bases not matched to a gene; V was cut back by 8 bases and J by 1 base. Per the germline V gene, CDR1 is MDHEN and CDR2 is SYDVKM. The CDR3 runs to 15 residues.

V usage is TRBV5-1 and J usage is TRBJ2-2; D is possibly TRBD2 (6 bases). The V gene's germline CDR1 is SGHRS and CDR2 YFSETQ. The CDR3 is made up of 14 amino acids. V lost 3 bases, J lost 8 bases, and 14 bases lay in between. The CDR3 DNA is TGCGCCAGCAGCTCGGGGGAGAGGGCTGGGGAGCTGTTTTTT. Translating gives CASSSGERAGELFF. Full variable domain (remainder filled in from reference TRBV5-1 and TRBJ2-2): KAGVTQTPRYLIKTRGQQVTLSCSPISGHRSVSWYQQTPGQGLQFLFEYFSETQRNKGNFPGRFSGRQFSNSRSEMNVSTLELGDSALYLCASSSGERAGELFFGEGSRLTVL.

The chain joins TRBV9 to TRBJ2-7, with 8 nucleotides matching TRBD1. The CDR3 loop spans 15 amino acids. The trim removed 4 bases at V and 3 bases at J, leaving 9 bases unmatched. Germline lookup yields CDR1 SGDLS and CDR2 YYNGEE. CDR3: CASSFYRGSSYEQYF. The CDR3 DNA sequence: TGTGCCAGCAGCTTTTACAGGGGGTCTAGCTACGAGCAGTACTTC.

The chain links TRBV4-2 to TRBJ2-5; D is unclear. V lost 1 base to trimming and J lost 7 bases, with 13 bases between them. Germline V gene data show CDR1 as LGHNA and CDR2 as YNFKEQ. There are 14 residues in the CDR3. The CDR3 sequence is CASSQASGPGTQYF. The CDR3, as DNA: TGTGCCAGCAGCCAAGCGAGTGGGCCTGGGACCCAGTACTTC.

CDR3 residues: CASSEAGRETGELFF. The CDR3 nucleotides are TGTGCCAGCAGTGAAGCGGGTAGGGAGACCGGGGAGCTGTTTTTT. The chain employs TRBV6-1 and TRBJ2-2, with D possibly matching TRBD2 (5 bases). Per the germline V gene, CDR1 is MNHNS and CDR2 is SASEGT. Trimming pared 0 bases from V and 5 bases from J, leaving 10 bases between. The CDR3 is made up of 15 amino acids.

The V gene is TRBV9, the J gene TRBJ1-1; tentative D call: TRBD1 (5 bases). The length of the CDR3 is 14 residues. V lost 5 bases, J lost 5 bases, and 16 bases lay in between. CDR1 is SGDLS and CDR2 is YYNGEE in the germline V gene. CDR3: CASRAQLTGTEAFF. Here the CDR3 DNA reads TGTGCCAGCAGGGCTCAGCTAACAGGTACTGAAGCTTTCTTT.

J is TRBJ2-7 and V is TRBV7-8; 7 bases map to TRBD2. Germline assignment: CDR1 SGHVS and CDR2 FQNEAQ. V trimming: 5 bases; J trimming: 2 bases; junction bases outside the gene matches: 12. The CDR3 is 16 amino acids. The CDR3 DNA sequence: TGTGCCAGCAGCGCCCCTGCCGGGGGGACTCCCTACGAGCAGTACTTC. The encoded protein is CASSAPAGGTPYEQYF.

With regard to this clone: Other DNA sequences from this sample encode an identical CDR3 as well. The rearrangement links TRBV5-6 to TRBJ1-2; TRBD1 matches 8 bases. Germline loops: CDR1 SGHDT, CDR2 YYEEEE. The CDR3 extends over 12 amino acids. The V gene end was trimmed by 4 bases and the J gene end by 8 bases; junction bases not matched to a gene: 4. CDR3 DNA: TGTGCCAGCAGCCCAGGGGGCGGGGGCTACACCTTC. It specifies CASSPGGGGYTF.

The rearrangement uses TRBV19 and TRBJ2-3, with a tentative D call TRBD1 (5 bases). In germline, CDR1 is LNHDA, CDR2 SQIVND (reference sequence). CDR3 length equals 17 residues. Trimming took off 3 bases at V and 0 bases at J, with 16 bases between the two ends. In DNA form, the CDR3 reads TGTGCCAGTAGTATGATAGTACGGCAGGGTAGCACAGATACGCAGTATTTT. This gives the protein CASSMIVRQGSTDTQYF.

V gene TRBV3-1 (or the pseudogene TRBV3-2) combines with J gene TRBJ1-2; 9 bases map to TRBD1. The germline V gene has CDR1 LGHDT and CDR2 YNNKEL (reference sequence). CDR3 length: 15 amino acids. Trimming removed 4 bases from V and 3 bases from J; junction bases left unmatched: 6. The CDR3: CASSPRDRVYYGYTF. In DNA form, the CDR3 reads TGTGCCAGCAGCCCTAGGGACAGGGTTTACTATGGCTACACCTTC.

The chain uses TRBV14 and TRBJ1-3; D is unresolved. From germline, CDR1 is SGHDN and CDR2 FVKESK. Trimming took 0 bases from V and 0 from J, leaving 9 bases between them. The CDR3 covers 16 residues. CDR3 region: CASSQDVAVSGNTIYF. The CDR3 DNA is TGTGCCAGCAGCCAAGATGTGGCGGTCTCTGGAAACACCATATATTTT.

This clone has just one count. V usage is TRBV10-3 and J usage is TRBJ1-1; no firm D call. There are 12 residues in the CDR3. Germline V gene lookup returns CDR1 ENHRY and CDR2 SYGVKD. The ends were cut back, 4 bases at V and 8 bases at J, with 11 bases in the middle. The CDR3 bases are TGTGCCATCAGTGGTTCAGCGAGAGAAGCTTTCTTT. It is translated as CAISGSAREAFF.

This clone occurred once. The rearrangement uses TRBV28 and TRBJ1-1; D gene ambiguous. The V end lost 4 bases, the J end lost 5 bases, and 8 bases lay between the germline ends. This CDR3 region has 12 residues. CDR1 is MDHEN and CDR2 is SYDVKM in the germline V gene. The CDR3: CASSSRWTEAFF. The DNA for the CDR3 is TGTGCCAGCAGTTCGCGCTGGACTGAAGCTTTCTTT. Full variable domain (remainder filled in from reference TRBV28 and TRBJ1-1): DVKVTQSSRYLVKRTGEKVFLECVQDMDHENMFWYRQDPGLGLRLIYFSYDVKMKEKGDIPEGYSVSREKKERFSLILESASTNQTSMYLCASSSRWTEAFFGQGTRLTVV.

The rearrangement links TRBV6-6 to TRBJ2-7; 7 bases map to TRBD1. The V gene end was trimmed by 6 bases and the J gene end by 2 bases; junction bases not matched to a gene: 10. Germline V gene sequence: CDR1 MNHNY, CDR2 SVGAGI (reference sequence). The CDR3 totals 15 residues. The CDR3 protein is CASSEPGQSTYEQYF. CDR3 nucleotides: TGTGCCAGCAGCGAACCGGGACAGTCAACCTACGAGCAGTACTTC.